The clone carrying this T cell receptor (beta chain) came up a few times. Its target is not known. The PCR employed 60 Vbeta primers together with 13 Jbeta primers. The assay was immunoSEQ multiplex PCR, and TCRdb's table has in-frame clones only and misses some. The sample includes 150,000 to 200,000 clones, 79% of them seen just once. These data originate in a study of cytomegalovirus exposure and HLA in healthy donors. The study's findings and limits: After further analysis at a later stage, roughly 15,000 TCR beta sequences were associated with HLA alleles at 0.05 false discovery rate. The authors later found TCR association rates varying by HLA locus, with DRB1 most and HLA-C fewest.

Germline values: CDR1 MDHEN, CDR2 SYDVKM. CDR3 length: 12 amino acids. V was clipped by 7 bases and J by 4 bases, with 10 bases between them. The sequencing input was PBMCs. This receptor was obtained from a woman between 50 and 59 years old in good health and CMV-seronegative. The rearrangement uses TRBV28 and TRBJ1-2; tentatively, D is TRBD1 (6 bases). The CDR3 sequence: CASTRDTYGYTF. Here the CDR3 DNA reads TGTGCCAGCACCCGGGACACCTATGGCTACACCTTC.